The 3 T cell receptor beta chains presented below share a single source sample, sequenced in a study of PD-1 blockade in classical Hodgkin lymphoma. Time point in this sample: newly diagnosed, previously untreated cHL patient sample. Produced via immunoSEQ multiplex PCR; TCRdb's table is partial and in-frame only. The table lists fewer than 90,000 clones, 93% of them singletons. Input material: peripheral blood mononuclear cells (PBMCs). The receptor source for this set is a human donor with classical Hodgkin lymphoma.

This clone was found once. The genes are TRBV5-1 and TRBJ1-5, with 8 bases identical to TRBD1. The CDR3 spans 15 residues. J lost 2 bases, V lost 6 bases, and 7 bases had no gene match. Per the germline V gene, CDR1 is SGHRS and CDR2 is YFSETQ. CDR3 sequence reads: CASITTTGGNQPQHF. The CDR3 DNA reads TGCGCCAGCATTACTACGACAGGGGGCAATCAGCCCCAGCATTTT.

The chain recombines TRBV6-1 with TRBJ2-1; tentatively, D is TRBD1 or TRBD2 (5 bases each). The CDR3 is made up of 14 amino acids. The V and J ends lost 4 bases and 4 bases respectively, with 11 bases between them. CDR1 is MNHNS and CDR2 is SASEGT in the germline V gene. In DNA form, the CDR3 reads TGTGCCAGCAGTGTGAGAGGGGCTTACAATGAGCAGTTCTTC. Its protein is CASSVRGAYNEQFF.

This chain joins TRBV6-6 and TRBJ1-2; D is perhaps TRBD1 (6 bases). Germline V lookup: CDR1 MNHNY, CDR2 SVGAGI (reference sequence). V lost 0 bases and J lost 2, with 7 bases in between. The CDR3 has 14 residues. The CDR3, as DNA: TGTGCCAGCAGTTACTCACAGGGCAACTATGGCTACACCTTC. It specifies CASSYSQGNYGYTF.